The sequence of this TCR beta chain was determined in a study of T cell responses to AZD1222 COVID-19 vaccine. General study findings and limits: Among the donors, most were white British and more were female, and clonal diversity was possibly underestimated.

This clone was detected once. Its matching antigen is unknown. V gave up 2 bases and J gave up 5 bases, with 9 bases separating them. CDR3 length: 13 residues. The germline V gene encodes CDR1 MNHEY and CDR2 SVGAGI. Sequencing used immunoSEQ multiplex PCR; TCRdb keeps in-frame clones, though not all of them. The repertoire consists of tens of thousands of clones, with 80% to 90% occurring once and the leading ten covering 6.9%. The TCR originated in an adult who received the AZD1222 COVID-19 vaccine. The chain carries TRBV6-5 and TRBJ1-2; D remains unclear. Sequenced here: peripheral blood, sampled 28 days after the second AZD1222 dose. The CDR3 loop reads CASSYEAAYGYTF. CDR3 coding DNA: TGTGCCAGCAGTTACGAGGCAGCATATGGCTACACCTTC.